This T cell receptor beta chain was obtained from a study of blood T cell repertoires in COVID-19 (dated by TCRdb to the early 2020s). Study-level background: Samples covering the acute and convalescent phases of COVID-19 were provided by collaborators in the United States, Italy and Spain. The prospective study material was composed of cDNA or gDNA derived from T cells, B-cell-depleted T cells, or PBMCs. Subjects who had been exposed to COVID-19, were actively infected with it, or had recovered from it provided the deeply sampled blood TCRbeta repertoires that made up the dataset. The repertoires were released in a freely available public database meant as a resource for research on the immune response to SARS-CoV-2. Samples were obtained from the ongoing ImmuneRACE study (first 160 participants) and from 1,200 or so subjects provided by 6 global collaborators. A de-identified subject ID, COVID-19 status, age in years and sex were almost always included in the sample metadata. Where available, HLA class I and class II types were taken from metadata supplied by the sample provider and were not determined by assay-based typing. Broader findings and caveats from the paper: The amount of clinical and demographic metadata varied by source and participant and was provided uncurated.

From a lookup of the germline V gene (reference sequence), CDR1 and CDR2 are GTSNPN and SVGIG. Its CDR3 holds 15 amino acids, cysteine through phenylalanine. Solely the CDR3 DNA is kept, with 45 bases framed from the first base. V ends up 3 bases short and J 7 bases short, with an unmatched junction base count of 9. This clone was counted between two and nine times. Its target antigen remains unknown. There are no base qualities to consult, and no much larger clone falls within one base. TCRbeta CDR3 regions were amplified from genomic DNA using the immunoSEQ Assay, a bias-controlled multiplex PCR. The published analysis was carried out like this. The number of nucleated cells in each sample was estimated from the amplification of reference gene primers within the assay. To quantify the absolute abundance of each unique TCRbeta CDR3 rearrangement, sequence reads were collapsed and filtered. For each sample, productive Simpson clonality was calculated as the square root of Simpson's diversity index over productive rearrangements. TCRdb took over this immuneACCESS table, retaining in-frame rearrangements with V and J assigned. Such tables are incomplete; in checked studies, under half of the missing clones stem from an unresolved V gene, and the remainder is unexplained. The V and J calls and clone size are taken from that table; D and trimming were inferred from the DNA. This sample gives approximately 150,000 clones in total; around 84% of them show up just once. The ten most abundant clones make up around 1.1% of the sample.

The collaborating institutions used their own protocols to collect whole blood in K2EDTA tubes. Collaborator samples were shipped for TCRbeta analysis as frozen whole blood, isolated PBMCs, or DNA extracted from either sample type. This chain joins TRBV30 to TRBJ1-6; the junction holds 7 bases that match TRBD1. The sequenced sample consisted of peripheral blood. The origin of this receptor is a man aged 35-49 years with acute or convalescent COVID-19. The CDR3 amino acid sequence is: CAWRDGEGANSPLHF. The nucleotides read TGTGCCTGGAGGGACGGAGAGGGGGCGAATTCACCCCTCCACTTT.